This T cell receptor (beta chain) derives from a study of metastatic and nonmetastatic thyroid tumors (dated by TCRdb to about 2020). In the study overall: Repertoires were compared across peripheral blood and tumor or nodule tissue samples from malignant and benign thyroid patients.

About this clone itself: It lacks a known antigen. Base qualities were left out, and no much larger clone turns up one base away.

CDR1 and CDR2 were assigned from the germline V gene as MNHNS and SASEGT. Relative to germline, V is 6 bases shorter and J is 0 bases shorter, with 17 bases between their ends. Reading from cysteine to phenylalanine, the CDR3 counts 16 amino acids. CDR3 DNA only is kept here, 48 bases in frame from base 1. No patient had received any treatment before thyroid surgery. Using T-cell receptor beta sequencing, the study looked back at clinical samples from patients collected from the early 2010s to the late 2010s. Summary of the overall study and its limitations: TCR beta diversity was reported as significantly higher in malignant tumors than in benign nodules, in both blood and tumor samples.

The library was produced with PCR. Sequencing was performed on an Illumina HiSeq 4000. The TCR beta-chain CDR3 region of each patient was profiled by high-throughput sequencing. The study's own analysis went as follows. A classifier to discriminate distant-metastatic papillary thyroid cancer patients was built from CDR3 differences across clinicopathological groups. Repertoire diversity was assessed with the Shannon index, and tumor-blood repertoire similarity with the Morisita-Horn index. TCRdb handled the public reads itself, with Q25 trimming in fastp and clone calling in MiXCR, and kept productive beta chains. These V and J calls are TCRdb output, not the study's own analysis. Here the sample has under 25,000 clones; under 25% occur a single time. Less than 10% of the sample is taken by the ten largest.

The sequenced material came from adjacent normal tissue. The sequence is built from TRBV6-1 and TRBJ1-2, and the D gene may be TRBD1, 5 bases matching. This TCR was recovered from a female donor with papillary thyroid cancer or a benign thyroid nodule (not recorded which). Some clones in this sample may be carry-over from other donors' samples. The CDR3 in this case is CASSDPQGQTNYGYTF. DNA sequence: TGTGCCAGCAGCGACCCTCAGGGTCAGACTAACTATGGCTACACCTTC.